The rows below give T cell receptor beta chains drawn from one sample of a study of blood T cell repertoires in COVID-19. Generated by immunoSEQ multiplex PCR, the TCRdb table keeps only in-frame clones and is missing some. This sample yields roughly 61,000 clones, of which 72% are seen a single time; roughly 50% belongs to the top ten. The specimen was PBMCs or T cells enriched from blood (not recorded which). The receptors shown here come from a woman aged 55 to 70 who had been exposed to COVID-19. CDR3s include the opening cysteine and the closing phenylalanine or tryptophan. The D gene is left open where the match is weak. Clone size appears in some rows only: once, few, many, or a class for an expanded clone.

>.|TRBJ2-2|.|TRBV6-2/TRBV6-3
TGTGCCAGCAGCCGTCTAGCCGAGGCCGGGGAGCTGTTTTTT
CASSRLAEAGELFF
>TRBD1|TRBJ1-6|.|TRBV7-9
TGTGCCAGCAGCGTTCCAGGGGGCTCAGGTTCACCCCTCCACTTT
CASSVPGGSGSPLHF
>TRBD1|TRBJ2-2|.|TRBV5-1
TGCGCCAGCAGCCCAGGGGAAAGGGGGCCAACCGGGGAGCTGTTTTTT
CASSPGERGPTGELFF
>.|TRBJ2-3|.|TRBV7-2
TGTGCCACTCAACAAGGGGGGGGGCGCACAGATACGCAGTATTTT
CATQQGGGRTDTQYF
>TRBD1|TRBJ2-7|many|TRBV7-8
TGTGCCAGCAGCTTAGTACTGGGACAGGGTATACACGAGCAGTACTTC
CASSLVLGQGIHEQYF
>.|TRBJ2-3|.|TRBV19
TGTGCCAGCTCGATCAGGGAGGTGACAGATACGCAGTATTTT
CASSIREVTDTQYF
>TRBD2|TRBJ2-1|.|TRBV11-2
TGTGCCAGCAGCTCTCGGGGGGGGTATGAGCAGTTCTTC
CASSSRGGYEQFF
>.|TRBJ1-1|few|TRBV7-5
TGTGTCACTCCCTCTAGGGGGGGCAGGGGTGATACTGAAGCTTTCTTT
CVTPSRGGRGDTEAFF
>.|TRBJ1-2|.|TRBV6-5
TGTGCCAGCAGTTACGACTGGAACTATGGCTACACCTTC
CASSYDWNYGYTF
>TRBD1|TRBJ1-5|.|TRBV24-1
TGTGCCACCAGTGATACGGACAGGGAACAGCCCCAGCATTTT
CATSDTDREQPQHF
>TRBD2|TRBJ2-7|.|TRBV5-4
TGTGCCAGCAGCTTTAGCGGGAGTGCAGGCGAGCAGTACTTC
CASSFSGSAGEQYF
>TRBD2|TRBJ2-5|.|TRBV3-1/TRBV3-2
TGTGCCAGCAGCCGGTCCCGGGACTACCGAGAGACCCAGTACTTC
CASSRSRDYRETQYF
>.|TRBJ2-5|.|TRBV20-1
TGCAGTGCTAGTCGGGGACTTGGCGGGGAGACCCAGTACTTC
CSASRGLGGETQYF
>.|TRBJ2-7|.|TRBV19
TGTGCCAGTACTAGGAGGGGTCACGAGCAGTACTTC
CASTRRGHEQYF
>TRBD1|TRBJ1-3|few|TRBV11-2
TGTGCCAGCAGCGGAGGACGAGGACAGGGGCACACCATATATTTT
CASSGGRGQGHTIYF
>.|TRBJ1-4|many|TRBV24-1
TGTGCCACCAGTTCCGGGGAAAAACTGTTTTTT
CATSSGEKLFF
>TRBD2|TRBJ2-3|.|TRBV2
TGTGCCAGCAGTGAAGCGAGAGCGCGGGGGGCAGATACGCAGTATTTT
CASSEARARGADTQYF
>.|TRBJ2-7|many|TRBV28
TGTGCCAGCAGTTTATCCATCTCCTACGAGCAGTACTTC
CASSLSISYEQYF
>TRBD1|TRBJ2-7|.|TRBV2
TGTGCCAGCAGTGAAGTGGGGACAGGGAACGAGCAGTACTTC
CASSEVGTGNEQYF
>.|TRBJ1-6|few|TRBV30
TGTGCCTGGAGTGTCGGTTATAATTCACCCCTCCACTTT
CAWSVGYNSPLHF
>.|TRBJ1-2|.|TRBV15
TGTGCCACCAGCAGAGAAGGCGCCCAACAGGGAACTGGCTACACCTTC
CATSREGAQQGTGYTF
>TRBD2|TRBJ2-1|.|TRBV19
TGTGCCAGTAGTATTATAACTAGCGGGAGGGGTGAGCAGTTCTTC
CASSIITSGRGEQFF
>.|TRBJ1-3|.|TRBV21-1
TGTGCCAGCAGCACCGGACAGTTTGGAAACACCATATATTTT
CASSTGQFGNTIYF
>TRBD1|TRBJ1-4|.|TRBV30
TGTGCCACCGGACAGGGGGCAGGGGCGAAACTGTTTTTT
CATGQGAGAKLFF
>TRBD2|TRBJ2-7|.|TRBV18
TGTGCCAGCTCACCACAGGGCGGGAGCCACTACGAGCAGTACTTC
CASSPQGGSHYEQYF
>.|TRBJ2-3|.|TRBV15
TGTGCCACCAGCAGAGAAGGAGCTTTGAATACGCAGTATTTT
CATSREGALNTQYF
>.|TRBJ2-7|.|TRBV4-3
TGCGCCAGCAGCCAAGAGCCCAGGGCTGGGGAGCAGTACTTC
CASSQEPRAGEQYF
>TRBD1|TRBJ2-1|.|TRBV5-1
TGCGCCAGCATGGACAGGGGTCAAGACAATGAGCAGTTCTTC
CASMDRGQDNEQFF
>.|TRBJ1-1|.|TRBV30
TGTGCCTGGAAGATCAGGGGCACTGAAGCTTTCTTT
CAWKIRGTEAFF
>.|TRBJ2-2|.|TRBV2
TGTGCCAGCAGGACAGCCGGGGAGCTGTTTTTT
CASRTAGELFF
>TRBD2|TRBJ2-5|.|TRBV5-1
TGCGCCAGCAGCTTAAGTCCCGGGACTAGCAAAGAGACCCAGTACTTC
CASSLSPGTSKETQYF
>TRBD1|TRBJ1-1|.|TRBV4-1
TGCGCCAGCAGCCCCGTGAGAGGGGACAGAGCTATGAACACTGAAGCTTTCTTT
CASSPVRGDRAMNTEAFF
>TRBD2|TRBJ2-1|once|TRBV9
TGTGCCAGCAGCGGCCGACTAGCGGGTGGGTGGGATGAGCAGTTCTTC
CASSGRLAGGWDEQFF
>.|TRBJ1-4|.|TRBV11-2
TGTGCCAGCAGCTATGTACAGGGTGAAGAAGAAAAACTGTTTTTT
CASSYVQGEEEKLFF
>TRBD1|TRBJ2-2|.|TRBV27
TGTGCCAGCAGTCCGGGACAGGGTGGGACCGGGGAGCTGTTTTTT
CASSPGQGGTGELFF
>.|TRBJ1-1|few|TRBV28
TGTGCCAGCAGTTTTTGGCAGGCCAAGAACACTGAAGCTTTCTTT
CASSFWQAKNTEAFF
>.|TRBJ1-1|.|TRBV20-1
TGCAGTGCTAGAGCTTTCGAAGCTTTCTTT
CSARAFEAFF
>TRBD2|TRBJ2-7|.|TRBV9
TGTGCCAGCAGCTCCCTCGGGACTAGCGGGAGCCACGAGCAGTACTTC
CASSSLGTSGSHEQYF
>TRBD1|TRBJ2-2|once|TRBV6-5
TGTGCCAGCAGGCCCGGACAGGGGCCCTCCGGGGAGCTGTTTTTT
CASRPGQGPSGELFF
>TRBD2|TRBJ2-5|.|TRBV12-5
TGTGCTAGTGGTTCTCCGACACTAGCGGGGTTGGAGACCCAGTACTTC
CASGSPTLAGLETQYF
>.|TRBJ1-1|.|TRBV28
TGTGCCAGCAGTGCAAGGTTGACAGTTATGAACACTGAAGCTTTCTTT
CASSARLTVMNTEAFF
>.|TRBJ1-1|.|TRBV11-2
TGTGCCAGCAGCTTAATCTTATCACAGGCGAGGAACACTGAAGCTTTCTTT
CASSLILSQARNTEAFF
>TRBD2|TRBJ2-7|.|TRBV19
TGTGCCAGTAGTATCTCGTCTAGCGGGAGCAAGGAGCAGTACTTC
CASSISSSGSKEQYF
>.|TRBJ1-2|.|TRBV30
TGTGCCTGGAGTGTACTGGACTTAATGACCGGTGGCTACACCTTC
CAWSVLDLMTGGYTF
>.|TRBJ1-1|.|TRBV19
TGTGCCAGTGTTCACTCTTGGGCACGGGGAGCTGAAGCTTTCTTT
CASVHSWARGAEAFF
>.|TRBJ2-7|.|TRBV7-9
TGTGCCAGCAGCTTAACCGGGGACGAGCAGTACTTC
CASSLTGDEQYF
>.|TRBJ2-2|.|TRBV10-3
TGTGCCATCAGTGGGACACCTACGAACACCGGGGAGCTGTTTTTT
CAISGTPTNTGELFF
>TRBD1|TRBJ1-5|.|TRBV6-5
TGTGCCAGCAGTCCCGGACAGGGACTACAGCCCCAGCATTTT
CASSPGQGLQPQHF
>.|TRBJ1-1|few|TRBV28
TGTGCCATTACGGGGGGGCGGGCTGAAGCTTTCTTT
CAITGGRAEAFF
>TRBD2|TRBJ2-1|.|TRBV7-2
TGTGCCAGCAGCCCATCTCAGCGGGGGAGCTCCTACAATGAGCAGTTCTTC
CASSPSQRGSSYNEQFF
>.|TRBJ1-5|.|TRBV19
TGTGCCAGTAGTATAGGCGGAGGAGGGTTGAGCAATCAGCCCCAGCATTTT
CASSIGGGGLSNQPQHF
>.|TRBJ1-2|.|TRBV4-3
TGCGCCAGCAGCCAAGATTTAGCAGTCTATGGCTACACCTTC
CASSQDLAVYGYTF
>TRBD2|TRBJ2-2|few|TRBV28
TGTGCCAGCAGTTTGCGGGGGGATGAGGGGGAGCTGTTTTTT
CASSLRGDEGELFF
>.|TRBJ1-1|few|TRBV7-8
TGTGCCAGCAGCCCCGGGGGGGCGAACACTGAAGCTTTCTTT
CASSPGGANTEAFF